The clone carrying this T cell receptor (beta chain) was observed at least ten times. Its target is unknown. The data originate from a study of T cells in Graves' hyperthyroidism and ophthalmopathy. As for the study in general: Peripheral blood was secured at the point of initial diagnosis, before any treatment. Study outcomes and limitations: Most expanded thyroid clonotypes above 0.001 recurred in blood.

Regions amplified from RNA transcripts were the TCR beta CDR3 regions. The TCR CDR3 was amplified in a first-round RT-PCR using the HTBI primer set. TCRdb redid the calling of the multiplex PCR reads with MiXCR, one entry per CDR3 protein. Among hundreds of thousands of distinct CDR3 sequences listed, around 16% were seen once. Patients were excluded for uncontrolled infection, other autoimmune disease, pregnancy or lactation. On the basis of clinical symptoms, serum thyroxine and TRAb, thyroid ultrasound and orbital computed tomography, diagnoses were made. Deletions cut 2 bases from V and 6 bases from J, with 17 bases between. The germline V gene encodes CDR1 SEHNR and CDR2 FQNEAQ (reference sequence). The CDR3 covers 15 residues.

This sequence originates from a woman aged 25 to 39 with Graves' hyperthyroidism. The V gene is TRBV7-9, the J gene TRBJ2-7; weak D call: TRBD2 (6 bases). Sequencing input: blood. The CDR3 here is CASSLTGVGSGEQYF. The CDR3 DNA sequence: TGTGCCAGCAGCTTAACGGGAGTCGGCTCGGGCGAGCAGTACTTC.